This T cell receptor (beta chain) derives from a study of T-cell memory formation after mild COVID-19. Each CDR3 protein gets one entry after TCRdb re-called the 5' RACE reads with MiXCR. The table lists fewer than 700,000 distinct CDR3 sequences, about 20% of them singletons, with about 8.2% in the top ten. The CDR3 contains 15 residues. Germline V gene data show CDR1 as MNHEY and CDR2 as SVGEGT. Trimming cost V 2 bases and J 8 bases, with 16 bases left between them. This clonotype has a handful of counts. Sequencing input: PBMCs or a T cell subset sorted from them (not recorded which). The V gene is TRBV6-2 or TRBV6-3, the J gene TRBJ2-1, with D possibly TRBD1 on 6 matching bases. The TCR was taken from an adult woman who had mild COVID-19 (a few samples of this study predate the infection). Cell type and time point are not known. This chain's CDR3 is CASSYPGLRGDEQFF. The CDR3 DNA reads TGTGCCAGCAGTTACCCGGGGCTCAGGGGCGATGAGCAGTTCTTC.